Each of the 7 T cell receptor beta chains below was sequenced from the same sample in a study of vaccination and CD4 T cells after COVID-19. Time point: late sampling 161 to 241 days after vaccination in three convalescent patients. Treatment in this sample: roughly nine-day PBMC culture with coronavirus spike peptide pools or control peptides (ViraFEST assay). No antigen is known for these receptors. Oncomine TCR Beta short-read sequencing was applied to DNA from cultured CD4+ T cells. Each CDR3 protein gets one entry after TCRdb re-called the PCR reads with MiXCR. The table includes around 20,000 distinct CDR3 sequences, roughly 38% detected once. The sample consisted of CD4+ T cells from blood, cultured in vitro, taken about 7 months after SARS-CoV-2 vaccination. Receptors originate from a human donor who had recovered from COVID-19.

Remarks on this clonotype: Because the CDR3's place on the DNA is in doubt, the DNA is left out and the CDR3 is given as listed by TCRdb. The chain employs TRBV7-9 and TRBJ2-2; TRBD1 is the table's D call and was not checked against the DNA. The CDR3 sequence runs 23 residues, both termini included. Germline V gene data show CDR1 as SEHNR and CDR2 as FQNEAQ (reference sequence). CDR3 residues: CASSLQGGIGEQYFGPGTGELFF.

CDR3 DNA sequence: TGTGCCAGTGTCGGGACCAGCACAGATACGCAGTATTTT. This translates into CASVGTSTDTQYF. The J gene is TRBJ2-3, the V gene TRBV19; D possibly matches TRBD1 or TRBD2 (5 bases each). This CDR3 has 13 residues. V shed 8 bases and J shed 0 bases, with 9 bases lying between them. Germline CDR1 reads LNHDA; CDR2 reads SQIVND (reference sequence).

V gene TRBV20-1 combines with J gene TRBJ2-6; D gene uncertain. Trimming cost V 6 bases and J 6 bases, with 12 bases left between them. Per the germline V gene, CDR1 is DFQATT and CDR2 is SNEGSKA (reference sequence). The CDR3 sequence is 13 residues long. This CDR3 reads CSAPGIPANVLTF. CDR3 DNA sequence: TGCAGTGCGCCTGGAATCCCGGCCAACGTCCTGACTTTC.

The gene calls are TRBV20-1 and TRBJ2-6; D possibly corresponds to TRBD2 (6 bases). Germline CDR1 DFQATT, CDR2 SNEGSKA (reference sequence). Trimming removed 0 bases at V and 0 bases at J, with 9 bases between. The CDR3 is 16 residues long. Written as DNA, the CDR3 is TGCAGTGCTAGAGAGATGGGGGGCTCTGGGGCCAACGTCCTGACTTTC. Translation: CSAREMGGSGANVLTF.

The V call is TRBV7-8, the J call TRBJ1-3; D ambiguous. The germline V and J ends were trimmed by 1 base and 0 bases, with 4 bases remaining between them. In germline, CDR1 is SGHVS, CDR2 FQNEAQ. CDR3 length: 14 residues. The CDR3 bases are TGTGCCAGCAGCTTAGGGAGCTCTGGAAACACCATATATTTT. This codes for CASSLGSSGNTIYF.

The V and J genes are TRBV18 and TRBJ2-3; 8 bases fit TRBD1. Losses at the gene ends were 1 base for V and 4 bases for J; bases not matched to a gene: 10. This CDR3 contains 17 residues. The V gene's germline CDR1 is KGHSH and CDR2 LQKENI. CDR3 sequence reads: CASSPRQGIEWADTQYF. The CDR3 DNA is TGTGCCAGCTCACCACGACAGGGGATAGAGTGGGCAGATACGCAGTATTTT.

This clonotype was counted a few times. The chain links TRBV27 to TRBJ2-2, with no clear D. Germline CDR1 MNHEY, CDR2 SMNVEV (reference sequence). V lost 6 bases to trimming and J lost 3 bases, with 20 bases between them. The CDR3 runs to 17 residues. CDR3 DNA: TGTGCCAGCAGACAACTTCAGTGGCAGAAGCACACCGGGGAGCTGTTTTTT. Protein product: CASRQLQWQKHTGELFF.